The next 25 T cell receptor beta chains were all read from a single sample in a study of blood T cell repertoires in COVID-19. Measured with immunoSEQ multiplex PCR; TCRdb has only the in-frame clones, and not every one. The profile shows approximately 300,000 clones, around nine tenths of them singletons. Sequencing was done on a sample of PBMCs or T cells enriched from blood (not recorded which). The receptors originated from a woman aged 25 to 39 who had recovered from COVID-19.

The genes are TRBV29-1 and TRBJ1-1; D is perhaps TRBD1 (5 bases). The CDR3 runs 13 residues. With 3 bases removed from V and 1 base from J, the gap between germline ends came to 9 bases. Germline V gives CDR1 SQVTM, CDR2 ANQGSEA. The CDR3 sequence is CSVEKDRNTEAFF. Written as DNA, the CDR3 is TGCAGCGTTGAGAAAGACAGGAACACTGAAGCTTTCTTT.

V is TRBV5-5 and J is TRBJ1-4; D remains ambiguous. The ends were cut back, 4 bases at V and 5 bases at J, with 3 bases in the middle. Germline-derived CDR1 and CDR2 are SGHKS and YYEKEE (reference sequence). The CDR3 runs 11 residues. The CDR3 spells CASSLNEKLFF. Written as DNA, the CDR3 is TGTGCCAGCAGCCTAAATGAAAAACTGTTTTTT.

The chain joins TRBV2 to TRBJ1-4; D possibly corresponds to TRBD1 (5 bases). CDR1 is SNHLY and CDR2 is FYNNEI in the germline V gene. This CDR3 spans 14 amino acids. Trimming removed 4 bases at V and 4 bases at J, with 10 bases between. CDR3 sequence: CASSGPGINEKLFF. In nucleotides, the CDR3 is TGTGCCAGCAGTGGTCCAGGGATTAATGAAAAACTGTTTTTT. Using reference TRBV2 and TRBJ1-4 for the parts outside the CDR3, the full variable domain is EPEVTQTPSHQVTQMGQEVILRCVPISNHLYFYWYRQILGQKVEFLVSFYNNEISEKSEIFDDQFSVERPDGSNFTLKIRSTKLEDSAMYFCASSGPGINEKLFFGSGTQLSVL.

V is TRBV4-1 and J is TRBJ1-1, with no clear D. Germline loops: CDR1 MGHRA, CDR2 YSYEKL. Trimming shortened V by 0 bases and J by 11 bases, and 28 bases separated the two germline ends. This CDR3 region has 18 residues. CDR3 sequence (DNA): TGCGCCAGCAGCCAAGATCAGTGGGGAGAGAACATGAACATTCCGGCTTTCTTT. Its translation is CASSQDQWGENMNIPAFF.

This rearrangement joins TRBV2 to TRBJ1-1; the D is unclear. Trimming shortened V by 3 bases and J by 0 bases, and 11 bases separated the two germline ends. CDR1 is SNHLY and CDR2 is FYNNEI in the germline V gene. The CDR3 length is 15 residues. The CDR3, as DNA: TGTGCCAGCAGTGATTTAGCGCAGGTGAACACTGAAGCTTTCTTT. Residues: CASSDLAQVNTEAFF.

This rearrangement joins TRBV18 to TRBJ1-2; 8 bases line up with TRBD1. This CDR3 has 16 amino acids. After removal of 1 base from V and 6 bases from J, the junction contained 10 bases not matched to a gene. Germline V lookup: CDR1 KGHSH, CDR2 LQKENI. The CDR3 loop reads CASSPLQGADVDGYTF. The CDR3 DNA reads TGTGCCAGCTCACCACTGCAGGGGGCTGATGTCGATGGCTACACCTTC.

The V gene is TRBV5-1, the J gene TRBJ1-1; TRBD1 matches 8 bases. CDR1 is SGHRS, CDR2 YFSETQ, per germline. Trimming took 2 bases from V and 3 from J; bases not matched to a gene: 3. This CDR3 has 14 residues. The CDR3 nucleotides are TGCGCCAGCAGCTTTAAACAGGGGGACACTGAAGCTTTCTTT. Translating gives CASSFKQGDTEAFF.

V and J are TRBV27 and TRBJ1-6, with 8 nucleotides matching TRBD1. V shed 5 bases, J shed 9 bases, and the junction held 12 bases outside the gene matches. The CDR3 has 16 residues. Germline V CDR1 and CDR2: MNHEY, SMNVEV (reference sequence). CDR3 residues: CASSPQGQAGGSPLHF. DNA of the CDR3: TGTGCCAGCAGTCCACAGGGACAGGCGGGTGGTTCACCCCTCCACTTT.

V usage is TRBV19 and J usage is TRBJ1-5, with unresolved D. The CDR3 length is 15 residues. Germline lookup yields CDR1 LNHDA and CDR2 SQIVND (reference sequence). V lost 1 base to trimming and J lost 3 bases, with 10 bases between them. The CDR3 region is CASSIATVHNQPQHF. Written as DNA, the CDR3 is TGTGCCAGTAGTATAGCTACAGTCCACAATCAGCCCCAGCATTTT.

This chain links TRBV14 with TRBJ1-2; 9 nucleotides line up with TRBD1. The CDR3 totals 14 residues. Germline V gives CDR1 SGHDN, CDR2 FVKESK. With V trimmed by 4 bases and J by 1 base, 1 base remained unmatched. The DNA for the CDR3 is TGTGCCAGCAGCCGGGACAGGGATAACTATGGCTACACCTTC. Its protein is CASSRDRDNYGYTF. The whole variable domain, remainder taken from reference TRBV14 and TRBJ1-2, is EAGVTQFPSHSVIEKGQTVTLRCDPISGHDNLYWYRRVMGKEIKFLLHFVKESKQDESGMPNNRFLAERTGGTYSTLKVQPAELEDSGVYFCASSRDRDNYGYTFGSGTRLTVV.

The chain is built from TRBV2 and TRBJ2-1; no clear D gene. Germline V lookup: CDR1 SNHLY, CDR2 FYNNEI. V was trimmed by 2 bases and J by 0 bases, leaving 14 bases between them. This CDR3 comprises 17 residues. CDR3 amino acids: CASSESAQPRSYNEQFF. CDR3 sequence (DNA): TGTGCCAGCAGTGAATCAGCACAGCCCCGCTCCTACAATGAGCAGTTCTTC.

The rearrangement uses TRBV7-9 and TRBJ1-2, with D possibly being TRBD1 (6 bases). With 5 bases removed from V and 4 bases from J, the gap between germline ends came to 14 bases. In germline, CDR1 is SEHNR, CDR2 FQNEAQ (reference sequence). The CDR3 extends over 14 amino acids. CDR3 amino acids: CASSPSAGVYGYTF. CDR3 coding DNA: TGTGCCAGCAGCCCATCGGCAGGGGTCTATGGCTACACCTTC.

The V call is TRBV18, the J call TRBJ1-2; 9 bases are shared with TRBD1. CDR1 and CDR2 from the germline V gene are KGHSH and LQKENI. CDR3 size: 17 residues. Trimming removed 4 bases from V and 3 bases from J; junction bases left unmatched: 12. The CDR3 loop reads CASSLTGTGMLDYGYTF. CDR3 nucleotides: TGTGCCAGCTCACTTACCGGGACAGGGATGCTTGACTATGGCTACACCTTC.

The DNA of the CDR3 is TGTGCCAGCAGCGTAGCGCCCAGGGGGGACACCGGGGAGCTGTTTTTT. It specifies CASSVAPRGDTGELFF. The chain is built from TRBV9 and TRBJ2-2; a possible D gene is TRBD1 (7 bases). Germline V CDR1 and CDR2: SGDLS, YYNGEE. The CDR3 contains 16 residues. Trimming took 0 bases from V and 3 from J, leaving 12 bases between them.

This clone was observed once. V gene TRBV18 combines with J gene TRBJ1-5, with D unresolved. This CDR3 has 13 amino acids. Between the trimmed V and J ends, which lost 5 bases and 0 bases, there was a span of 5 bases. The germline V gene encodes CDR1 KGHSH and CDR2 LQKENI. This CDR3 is CASSLDSNQPQHF. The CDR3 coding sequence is TGTGCCAGCTCATTAGATAGCAATCAGCCCCAGCATTTT.

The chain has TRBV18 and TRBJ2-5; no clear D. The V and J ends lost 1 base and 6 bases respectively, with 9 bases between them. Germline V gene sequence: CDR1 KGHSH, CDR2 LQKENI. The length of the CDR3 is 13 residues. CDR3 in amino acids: CASSPQGGKTQYF. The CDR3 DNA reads TGTGCCAGCTCACCACAAGGCGGTAAGACCCAGTACTTC.

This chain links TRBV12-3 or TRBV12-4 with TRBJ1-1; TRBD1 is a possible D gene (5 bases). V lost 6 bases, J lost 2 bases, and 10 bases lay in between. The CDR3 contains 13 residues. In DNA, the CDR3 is TGTGCCAGCAGCGGCGGGGGAAACACTGAAGCTTTCTTT. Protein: CASSGGGNTEAFF.

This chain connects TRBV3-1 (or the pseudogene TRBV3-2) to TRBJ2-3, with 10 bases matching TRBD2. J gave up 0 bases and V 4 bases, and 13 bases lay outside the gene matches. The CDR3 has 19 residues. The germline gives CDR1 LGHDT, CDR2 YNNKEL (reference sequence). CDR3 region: CASSPAWLAGASSTDTQYF. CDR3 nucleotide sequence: TGTGCCAGCAGCCCCGCCTGGCTAGCGGGGGCCTCGAGCACAGATACGCAGTATTTT.

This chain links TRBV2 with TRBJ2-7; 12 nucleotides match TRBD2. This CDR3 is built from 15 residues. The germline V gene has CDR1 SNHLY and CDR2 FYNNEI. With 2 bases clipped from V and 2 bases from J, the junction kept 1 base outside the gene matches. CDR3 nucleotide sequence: TGTGCCAGCAGTGAACGGACTAGCGGGGCCTACGAGCAGTACTTC. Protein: CASSERTSGAYEQYF.

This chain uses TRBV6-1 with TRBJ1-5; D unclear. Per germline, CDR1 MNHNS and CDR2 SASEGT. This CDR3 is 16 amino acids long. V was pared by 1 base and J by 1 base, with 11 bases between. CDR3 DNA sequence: TGTGCCAGCAGTGAAGTGTTGGGCTTGAGCAATCAGCCCCAGCATTTT. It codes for CASSEVLGLSNQPQHF.

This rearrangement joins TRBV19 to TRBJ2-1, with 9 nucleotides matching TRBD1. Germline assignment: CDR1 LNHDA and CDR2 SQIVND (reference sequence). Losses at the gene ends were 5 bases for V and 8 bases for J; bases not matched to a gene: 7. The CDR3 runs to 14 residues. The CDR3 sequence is CASSARDRVHEQFF. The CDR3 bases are TGTGCCAGTAGTGCGCGGGACAGGGTCCATGAGCAGTTCTTC.

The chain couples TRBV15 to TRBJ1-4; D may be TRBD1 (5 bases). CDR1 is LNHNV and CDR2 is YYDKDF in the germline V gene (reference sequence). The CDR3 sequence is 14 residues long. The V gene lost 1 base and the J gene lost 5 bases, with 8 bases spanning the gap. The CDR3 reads CATSRGQKNEKLFF. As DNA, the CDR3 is TGTGCCACCAGCAGAGGACAGAAGAATGAAAAACTGTTTTTT.

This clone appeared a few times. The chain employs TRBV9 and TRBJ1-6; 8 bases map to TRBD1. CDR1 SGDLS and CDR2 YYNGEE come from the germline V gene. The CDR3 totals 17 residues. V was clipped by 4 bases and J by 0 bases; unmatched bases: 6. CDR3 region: CASSTKGQASYNSPLHF. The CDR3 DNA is TGTGCCAGCAGCACCAAGGGACAGGCCTCCTATAATTCACCCCTCCACTTT.

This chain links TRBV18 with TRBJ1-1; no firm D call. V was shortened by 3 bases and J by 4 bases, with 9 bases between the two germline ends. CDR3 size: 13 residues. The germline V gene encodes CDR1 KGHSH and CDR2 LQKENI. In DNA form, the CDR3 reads TGTGCCAGCTCACCGGGGAGCCGCACTGAAGCTTTCTTT. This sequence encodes CASSPGSRTEAFF.

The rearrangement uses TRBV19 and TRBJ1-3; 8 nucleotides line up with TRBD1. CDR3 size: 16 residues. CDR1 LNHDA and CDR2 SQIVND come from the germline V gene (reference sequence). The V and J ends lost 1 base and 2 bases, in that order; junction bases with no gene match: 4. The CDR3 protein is CASSIVGQGTGNTIYF. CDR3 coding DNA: TGTGCCAGTAGTATAGTTGGACAGGGAACTGGAAACACCATATATTTT.